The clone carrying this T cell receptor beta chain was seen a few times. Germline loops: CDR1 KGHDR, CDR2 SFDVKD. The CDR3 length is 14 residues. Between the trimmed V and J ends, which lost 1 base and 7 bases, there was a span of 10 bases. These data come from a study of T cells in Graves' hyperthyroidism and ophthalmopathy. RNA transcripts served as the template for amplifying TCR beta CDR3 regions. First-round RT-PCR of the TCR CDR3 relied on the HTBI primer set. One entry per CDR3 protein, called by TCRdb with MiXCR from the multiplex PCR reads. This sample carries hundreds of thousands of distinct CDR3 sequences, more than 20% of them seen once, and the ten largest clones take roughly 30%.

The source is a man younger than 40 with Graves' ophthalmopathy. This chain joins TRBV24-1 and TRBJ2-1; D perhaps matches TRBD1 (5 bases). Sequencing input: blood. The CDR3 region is CATSDFSQGNEQFF. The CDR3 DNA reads TGTGCCACCAGTGATTTTTCCCAGGGTAATGAGCAGTTCTTC.